Described below is a single TCR beta chain sequence and its context. The sample is drawn from a study of CD8 T cells in Susac syndrome. Reverse transcription of about 0.5 to 1 ug RNA was carried out with random hexamers. TCRdb reprocessed the immunoSEQ multiplex PCR reads via MiXCR and lists one record per CDR3 protein. The sample comprises under 300,000 distinct CDR3 sequences, 90% to 96% of which are singletons, and approximately 0.1% rests with the top ten. The sequenced target, TCR beta, came from blood CD8+ and CD4+ T cells. This CDR3 region has 14 residues. Trimming shortened V by 3 bases and J by 4 bases, and 10 bases separated the two germline ends. Germline lookup yields CDR1 MNHEY and CDR2 SMNVEV (reference sequence).

This sequence joins TRBV27 and TRBJ2-1; D not resolved. The clonotype was recovered from a human donor with Susac syndrome. Material: CD4+ T cells from PBMCs. The CDR3: CASSFAYGYNEQFF. CDR3 bases: TGTGCCAGCAGTTTTGCATATGGGTACAATGAGCAGTTCTTC.